The 7 T cell receptor beta chains reported below all come from one sample, sequenced in a study of vaccination effects on CD4 cells after COVID-19. After expansion with viral peptide pools in the ViraFEST assay, antigen-specific CD4+ T cells were sequenced. At the end of about 9 days of culture, CD4+ T cells were isolated. Each participant was administered two doses of either the BNT162b2 or the mRNA-1273 vaccine. Antigen specificity for these receptors is unknown. Clones were read by immunoSEQ multiplex PCR, and TCRdb kept only the in-frame ones, dropping some. The table includes about 30,000 clones, roughly 80% detected once. This specimen consisted of CD4+ T cells from PBMCs cultured with SARS-CoV-2 spike peptides, obtained after COVID-19 vaccination. All receptors derive from a human donor who received a COVID-19 vaccine. Some clones in this sample may be carry-over from other donors' samples.

V usage is TRBV4-1 and J usage is TRBJ2-3, with unresolved D. The CDR3 extends over 14 amino acids. The germline V gene has CDR1 MGHRA and CDR2 YSYEKL. V gave up 4 bases and J gave up 4 bases, with 12 bases separating them. The CDR3 DNA sequence: TGCGCCAGCAGCCGAGGTGGGTGGGCAGATACGCAGTATTTT. Protein sequence: CASSRGGWADTQYF.

The chain links TRBV4-3 to TRBJ1-1; 8 bases are a match to TRBD1. The germline gives CDR1 LGHNA, CDR2 YSLEER. The CDR3 consists of 14 residues. Germline trimming cut 2 bases from V and 6 bases from J; bases unmatched to any gene: 5. This chain's CDR3 is CASSQITGGSEAFF. DNA for the CDR3: TGCGCCAGCAGCCAAATCACAGGGGGATCTGAAGCTTTCTTT.

This rearrangement joins TRBV18 to TRBJ2-1, with unresolved D. This CDR3 spans 13 amino acids. Germline loops: CDR1 KGHSH, CDR2 LQKENI. Trimming removed 5 bases at V and 4 bases at J, with 9 bases between. The CDR3 nucleotides are TGTGCCAGCTCATCCGGGCCATACAATGAGCAGTTCTTC. This translates into CASSSGPYNEQFF.

This chain joins TRBV7-2 and TRBJ2-1, with TRBD2 matching over 11 bases. There are 16 residues in the CDR3. The germline V gene has CDR1 SGHTA and CDR2 FQGNSA. V trimming: 3 bases; J trimming: 5 bases; junction bases outside the gene matches: 6. CDR3 in DNA: TGTGCCAGCAGCTTTTCTAGCGGGGGGTTGGACAATGAGCAGTTCTTC. Amino acids: CASSFSSGGLDNEQFF.

This rearrangement joins TRBV7-2 to TRBJ1-1; D possibly corresponds to TRBD1 (5 bases). This CDR3 is built from 13 residues. Looked up from germline, CDR1 is SGHTA and CDR2 is FQGNSA. Deletions cut 5 bases from V and 4 bases from J, with 11 bases between. CDR3 bases: TGTGCCAGCAGCCTGGGACCGCTCACTGAAGCTTTCTTT. Its protein product is CASSLGPLTEAFF.

The chain recombines TRBV7-8 with TRBJ2-7; D assignment may be TRBD1 or TRBD2 (5 bases each). V lost 3 bases to trimming and J lost 2 bases, with 14 bases between them. The CDR3 extends over 15 amino acids. CDR1 and CDR2 (germline): SGHVS, FQNEAQ. Here the CDR3 DNA reads TGTGCCAGCAGCTTGGCCGGGACGCCTACCTACGAGCAGTACGTC. It is translated as CASSLAGTPTYEQYV.

The chain carries TRBV5-1 and TRBJ1-3, with 7 bases that match TRBD1. The CDR3 spans 16 residues. Trimming at V came to 4 bases and at J to 4 bases, leaving 11 bases not matched to a gene. Germline V gene sequence: CDR1 SGHRS, CDR2 YFSETQ. The CDR3 DNA sequence: TGCGCCAGCAGCGCCAAATATCGGACAGGCGGAAACACCATATATTTT. It yields the protein CASSAKYRTGGNTIYF.